This T cell receptor beta chain was retrieved from a study of Tregs in tolerant kidney transplant recipients. To note about this clone: The antigen remains unidentified.

Unstimulated regulatory T cells (CD4+CD25+CD127-), CD4+CD25- non-regulatory cells, CD4 and CD8 cells were FACS-sorted from thawed PBMCs. With 2 bases removed from V and 4 bases from J, the gap between germline ends came to 11 bases. This CDR3 contains 14 residues. The V gene's germline CDR1 is LGHNT and CDR2 FRNRAP. The table came from immunoSEQ multiplex PCR; TCRdb's copy has only in-frame clones and leaves some out. The sample consists of about 120,000 clones, around 94% of them appearing once. Study-level results: Findings come from small patient numbers and require larger validation. Expanding Tregs on activated donor B cells appeared to best identify donor-specific TCRbeta clones.

The material sequenced was CD4+ T cells from blood. This clonotype was obtained from a human donor in good health. The chain employs TRBV12-5 and TRBJ1-1, with TRBD1 as a possible D gene (6 bases). This CDR3 is CASGLQQGGTEAFF. As DNA, the CDR3 is TGTGCTAGTGGTTTGCAGCAAGGGGGCACTGAAGCTTTCTTT.